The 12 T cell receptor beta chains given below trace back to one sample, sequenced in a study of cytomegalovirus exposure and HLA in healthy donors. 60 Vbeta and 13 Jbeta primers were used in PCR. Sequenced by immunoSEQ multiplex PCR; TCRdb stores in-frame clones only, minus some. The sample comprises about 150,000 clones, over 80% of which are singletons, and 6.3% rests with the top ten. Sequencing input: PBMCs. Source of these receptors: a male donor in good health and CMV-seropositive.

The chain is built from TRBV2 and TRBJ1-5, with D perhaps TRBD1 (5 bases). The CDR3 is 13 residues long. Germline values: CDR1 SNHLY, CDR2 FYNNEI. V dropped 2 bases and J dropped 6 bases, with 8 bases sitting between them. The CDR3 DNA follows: TGTGCCAGCAGTGAACAGGGACTTCAGCCCCAGCATTTT. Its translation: CASSEQGLQPQHF. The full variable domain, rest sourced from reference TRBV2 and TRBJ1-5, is EPEVTQTPSHQVTQMGQEVILRCVPISNHLYFYWYRQILGQKVEFLVSFYNNEISEKSEIFDDQFSVERPDGSNFTLKIRSTKLEDSAMYFCASSEQGLQPQHFGDGTRLSIL.

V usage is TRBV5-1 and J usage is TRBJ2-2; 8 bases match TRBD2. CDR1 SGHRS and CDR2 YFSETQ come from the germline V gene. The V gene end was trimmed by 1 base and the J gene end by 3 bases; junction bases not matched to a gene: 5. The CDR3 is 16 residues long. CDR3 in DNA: TGCGCCAGCAGCTTGAGCGGGAGTAGGGACACCGGGGAGCTGTTTTTT. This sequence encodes CASSLSGSRDTGELFF.

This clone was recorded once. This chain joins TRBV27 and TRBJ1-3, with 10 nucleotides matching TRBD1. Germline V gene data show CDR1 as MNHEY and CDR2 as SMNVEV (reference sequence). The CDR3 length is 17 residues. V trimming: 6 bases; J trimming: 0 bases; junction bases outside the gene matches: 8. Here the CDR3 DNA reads TGTGCCAGCAGGAGGACAGGGGGGGCTCCCTCTGGAAACACCATATATTTT. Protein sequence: CASRRTGGAPSGNTIYF.

For the CDR3, the DNA is TGTGCCAGCAAAGGGACAGACCACAATCAGCCCCAGCATTTT. Residues: CASKGTDHNQPQHF. The chain carries TRBV6-1 and TRBJ1-5; 7 bases are a match to TRBD1. The V gene's germline CDR1 is MNHNS and CDR2 SASEGT. J gave up 3 bases and V 7 bases, and 6 bases lay outside the gene matches. The CDR3 is 14 amino acids.

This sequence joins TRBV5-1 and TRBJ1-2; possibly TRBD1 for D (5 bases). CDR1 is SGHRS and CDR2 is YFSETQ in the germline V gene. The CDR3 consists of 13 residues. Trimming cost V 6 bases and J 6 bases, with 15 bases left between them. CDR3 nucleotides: TGCGCCAGCACTGAGCCAGGGTGGGATGGCTACACCTTC. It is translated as CASTEPGWDGYTF.

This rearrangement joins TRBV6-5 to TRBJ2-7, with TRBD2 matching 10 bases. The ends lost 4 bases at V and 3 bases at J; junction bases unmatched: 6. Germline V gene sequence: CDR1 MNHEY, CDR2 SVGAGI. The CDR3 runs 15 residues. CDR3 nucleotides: TGTGCCAGCAGTTGCCCGGGACTAGCGATCTACGAGCAGTACTTC. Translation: CASSCPGLAIYEQYF.

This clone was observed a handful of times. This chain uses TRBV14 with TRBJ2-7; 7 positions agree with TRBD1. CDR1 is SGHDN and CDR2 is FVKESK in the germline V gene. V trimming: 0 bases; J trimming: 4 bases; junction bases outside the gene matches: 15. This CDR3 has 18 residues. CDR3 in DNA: TGTGCCAGCAGCCAAGAGCATATCAAAAGGACAGGATTTTACGAGCAGTACTTC. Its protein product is CASSQEHIKRTGFYEQYF.

CDR3 loop: CASSLQGNYGYTF. Here the CDR3 DNA reads TGTGCCAGTAGTCTCCAGGGGAACTATGGCTACACCTTC. The gene calls are TRBV19 and TRBJ1-2; D perhaps matches TRBD1 (6 bases). The CDR3 spans 13 residues. Germline values: CDR1 LNHDA, CDR2 SQIVND (reference sequence). V was pared by 5 bases and J by 2 bases, with 9 bases between.

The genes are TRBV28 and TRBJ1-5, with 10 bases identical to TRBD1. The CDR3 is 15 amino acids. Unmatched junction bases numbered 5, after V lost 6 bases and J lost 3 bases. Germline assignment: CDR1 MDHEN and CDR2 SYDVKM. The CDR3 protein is CASRAGTGANQPQHF. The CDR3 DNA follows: TGTGCCAGCAGGGCCGGGACAGGGGCCAATCAGCCCCAGCATTTT.

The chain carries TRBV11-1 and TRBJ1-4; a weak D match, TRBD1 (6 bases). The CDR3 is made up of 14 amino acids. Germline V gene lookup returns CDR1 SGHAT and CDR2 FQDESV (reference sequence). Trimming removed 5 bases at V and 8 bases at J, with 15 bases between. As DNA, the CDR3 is TGTGCCAGCAGCACAACAGGGAGCCACGAAAAACTGTTTTTT. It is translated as CASSTTGSHEKLFF.

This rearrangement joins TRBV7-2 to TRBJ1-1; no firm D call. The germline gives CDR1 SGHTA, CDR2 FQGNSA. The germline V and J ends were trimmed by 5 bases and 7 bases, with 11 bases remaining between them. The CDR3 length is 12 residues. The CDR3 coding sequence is TGTGCCAGCAGCCCGACGACACTTGAAGCTTTCTTT. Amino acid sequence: CASSPTTLEAFF.

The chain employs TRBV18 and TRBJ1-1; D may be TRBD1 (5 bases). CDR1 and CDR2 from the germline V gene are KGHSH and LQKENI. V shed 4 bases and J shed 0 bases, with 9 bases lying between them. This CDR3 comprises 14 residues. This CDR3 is CASSRDSMNTEAFF. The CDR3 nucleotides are TGTGCCAGCTCACGGGACTCCATGAACACTGAAGCTTTCTTT.